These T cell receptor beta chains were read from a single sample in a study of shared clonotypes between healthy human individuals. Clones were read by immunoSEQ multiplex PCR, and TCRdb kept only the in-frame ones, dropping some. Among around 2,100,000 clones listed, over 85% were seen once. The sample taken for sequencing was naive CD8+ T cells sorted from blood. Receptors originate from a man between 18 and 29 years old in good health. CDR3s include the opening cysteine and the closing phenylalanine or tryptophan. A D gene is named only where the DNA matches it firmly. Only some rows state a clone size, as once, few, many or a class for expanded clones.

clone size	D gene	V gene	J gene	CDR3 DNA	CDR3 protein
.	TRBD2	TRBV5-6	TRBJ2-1	TGTGCCAGCAGCTCCTTAGCGGGAGATGACAATGAGCAGTTCTTC	CASSSLAGDDNEQFF
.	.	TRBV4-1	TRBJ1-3	TGCGCCAGCAGCCAAGACCCGGGGCCTTATTCTATCTTATATTTT	CASSQDPGPYSILYF
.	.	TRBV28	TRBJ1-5	TGTGCCAGCAGTTCTTCCAGGGTGCCGGTGGCCGACCAGCCCCAGCATTTT	CASSSSRVPVADQPQHF
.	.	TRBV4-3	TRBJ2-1	TGCGCCAGCAGCCAGGTCCCCCACGACAATGAGCAGTTCTTC	CASSQVPHDNEQFF
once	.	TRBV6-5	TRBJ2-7	TGTGCCAGCAGTCCTGACCGATCAGGACGCTACGAGCAGTACTTC	CASSPDRSGRYEQYF
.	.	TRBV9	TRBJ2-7	TGTGCCAGCAGCGTAGATCACCTTAGCTCCTACGAGCAGTACTTC	CASSVDHLSSYEQYF
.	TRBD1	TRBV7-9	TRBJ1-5	TGTGCCAGCAGCCTTGGACAGGGGTATCAGCCCCAGCATTTT	CASSLGQGYQPQHF
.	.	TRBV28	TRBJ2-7	TGTGCCAGCAGCCTCAATGCCTACGAGCAGTACTTC	CASSLNAYEQYF
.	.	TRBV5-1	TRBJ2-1	TGCGCCAGCAGCTTACTGGGACAAACCAGAGTCGATGAGCAGTTCTTC	CASSLLGQTRVDEQFF
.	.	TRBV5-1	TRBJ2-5	TGCGCCAGCAGCATTACCCAGGGGTTGGGAGAGACCCAGTACTTC	CASSITQGLGETQYF
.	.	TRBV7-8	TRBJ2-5	TGTGCCAGCAGCTTAGAATTGGCAGGGGCCCAAGAGACCCAGTACTTC	CASSLELAGAQETQYF
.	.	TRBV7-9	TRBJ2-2	TGTGCCAGCAGCTTAGCCGGCACTAGAAACACCGGGGAGCTGTTTTTT	CASSLAGTRNTGELFF
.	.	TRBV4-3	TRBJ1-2	TGCGCCAGCAGCCAAGATCTAGGAGGCTACACCTTC	CASSQDLGGYTF
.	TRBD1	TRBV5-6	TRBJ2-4	TGTGCCAGCAGCTTCGGACAGGGGGCGACCATTCAGTACTTC	CASSFGQGATIQYF
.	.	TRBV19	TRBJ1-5	TGTGCCAGTAGGGGAGGGGGCAATCAGCCCCAGCATTTT	CASRGGGNQPQHF
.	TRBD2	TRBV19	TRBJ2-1	TGTGCCAGTAGTATGGGTAGCGGGAGTGTCAATGAGCAGTTCTTC	CASSMGSGSVNEQFF
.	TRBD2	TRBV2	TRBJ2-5	TGTGCCAGCATTTACGGACTAGCGGTCCAAGAGACCCAGTACTTC	CASIYGLAVQETQYF